This TCR beta chain was identified in a study of cytomegalovirus exposure and HLA in healthy donors. Overall study context: Out of 170 million or so T cells, an earlier analysis found about 120 million unique TCR beta sequences in total.

This clone was counted a single time. Its antigen remains unknown. Findings of the study overall: Previously analyzed data showed that most TCR beta V segments were productive at a frequency of about 87% or about 30%.

V shed 10 bases and J shed 5 bases, with 15 bases lying between them. There are 13 residues in the CDR3. Looked up from germline, CDR1 is ENHRY and CDR2 is SYGVKD. It was with 60 Vbeta and 13 Jbeta primers that the PCR ran. The data were produced by immunoSEQ multiplex PCR, yet TCRdb's version contains in-frame clones alone and is incomplete. The sample holds 100,000 to 150,000 clones, 65% to 90% seen once. Sequencing was carried out using PBMCs. The chain recombines TRBV10-3 with TRBJ2-1, with D perhaps TRBD1 (6 bases). The source is a girl aged 2 to 10 in good health and CMV-seronegative. The CDR3 DNA follows: TGTGCCACGCAACAGGGTCCACACAATGAGCAGTTCTTC. This translates into CATQQGPHNEQFF.